The clone carrying this T cell receptor (beta chain) was detected many times. At one of its ends the junction is not consistent with the germline gene, which may arise from a read error. RNA transcripts were the template for amplifying TCR beta CDR3 regions. In the first-round RT-PCR of the TCR CDR3, the HTBI primer set was used. TCRdb reprocessed the multiplex PCR reads via MiXCR and lists one record per CDR3 protein. The sample yields about 640,000 distinct CDR3 sequences, around 21% seen once. These data originate in a study of T cells in Graves' hyperthyroidism and ophthalmopathy. The germline V gene has CDR1 MNHNS and CDR2 SASEGT. The CDR3 totals 18 residues. Any patient presenting with uncontrolled infection, other autoimmune disease, pregnancy or lactation was left out. About 10 ml of fresh peripheral blood supplied the PBMCs.

The clonotype comes from a man aged 25-40 years with Graves' ophthalmopathy. The V call is TRBV6-1, the J call TRBJ1-2, with D possibly matching TRBD1 (6 bases). Specimen: blood. The CDR3 bases are TGTGCCAGCAGCGAAGAGGGGGGACTTGGCGTACTTAACTATGGCTACACCTTC. Amino acid sequence: CASSEEGGLGVLNYGYTF.